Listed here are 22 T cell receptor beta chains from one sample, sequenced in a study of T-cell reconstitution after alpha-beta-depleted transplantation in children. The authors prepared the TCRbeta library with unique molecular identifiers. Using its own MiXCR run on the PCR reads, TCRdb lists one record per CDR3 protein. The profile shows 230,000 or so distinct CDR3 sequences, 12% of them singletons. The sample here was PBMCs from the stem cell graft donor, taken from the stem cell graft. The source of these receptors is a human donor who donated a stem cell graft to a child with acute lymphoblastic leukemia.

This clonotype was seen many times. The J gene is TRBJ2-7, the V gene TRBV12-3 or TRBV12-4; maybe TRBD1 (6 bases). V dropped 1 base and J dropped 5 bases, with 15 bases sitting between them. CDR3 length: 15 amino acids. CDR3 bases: TGTGCCAGCAGTTTAGGGGACGGGACACATCACGAGCAGTACTTC. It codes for CASSLGDGTHHEQYF.

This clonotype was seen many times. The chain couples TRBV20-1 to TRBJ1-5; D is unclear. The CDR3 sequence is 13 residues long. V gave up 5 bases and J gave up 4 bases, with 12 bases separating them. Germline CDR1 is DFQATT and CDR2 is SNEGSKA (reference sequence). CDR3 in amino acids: CSAYKADNQPQHF. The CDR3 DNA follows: TGCAGTGCTTACAAGGCGGATAATCAGCCCCAGCATTTT.

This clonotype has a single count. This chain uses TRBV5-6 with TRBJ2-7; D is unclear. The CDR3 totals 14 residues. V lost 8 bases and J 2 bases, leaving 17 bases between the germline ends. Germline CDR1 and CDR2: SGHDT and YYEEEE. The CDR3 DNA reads TGTGCCAGGGGCCCCGGGCCGCGAGCCTACGAGCAGTACTTC. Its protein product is CARGPGPRAYEQYF.

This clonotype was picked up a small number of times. CDR3 bases: TGCAGCGCGCTGGGCAGGGGGGTTAACTATGGCTACACCTTC. Its translation: CSALGRGVNYGYTF. The V and J genes are TRBV29-1 and TRBJ1-2, with 7 positions matching TRBD1. The CDR3 loop spans 14 amino acids. Per germline, CDR1 SQVTM and CDR2 ANQGSEA. The J segment lost 1 base and the V segment lost 7 bases, leaving 9 bases of the junction unmatched.

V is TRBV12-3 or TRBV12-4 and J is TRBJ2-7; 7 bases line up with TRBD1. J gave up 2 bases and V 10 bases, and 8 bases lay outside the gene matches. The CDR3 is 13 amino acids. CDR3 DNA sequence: TGTGCCATCAGAGCCGGGACAGCCTACGAGCAGTACTTC. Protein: CAIRAGTAYEQYF.

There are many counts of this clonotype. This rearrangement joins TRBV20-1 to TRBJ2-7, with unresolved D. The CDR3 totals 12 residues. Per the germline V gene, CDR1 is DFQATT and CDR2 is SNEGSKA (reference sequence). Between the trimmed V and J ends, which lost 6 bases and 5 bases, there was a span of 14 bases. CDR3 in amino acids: CSALGLLHEQYF. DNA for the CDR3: TGCAGTGCGCTGGGGTTACTCCACGAGCAGTACTTC.

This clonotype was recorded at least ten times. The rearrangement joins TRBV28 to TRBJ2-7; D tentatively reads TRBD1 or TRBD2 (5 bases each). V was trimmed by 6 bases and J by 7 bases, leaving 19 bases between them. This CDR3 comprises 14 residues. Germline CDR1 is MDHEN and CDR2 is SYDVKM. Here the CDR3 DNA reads TGTGCCAGCAGATATCGGGGCTCCCTTAGGGAGCAGTACTTC. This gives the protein CASRYRGSLREQYF. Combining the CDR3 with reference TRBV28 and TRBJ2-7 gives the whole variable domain DVKVTQSSRYLVKRTGEKVFLECVQDMDHENMFWYRQDPGLGLRLIYFSYDVKMKEKGDIPEGYSVSREKKERFSLILESASTNQTSMYLCASRYRGSLREQYFGPGTRLTVT.

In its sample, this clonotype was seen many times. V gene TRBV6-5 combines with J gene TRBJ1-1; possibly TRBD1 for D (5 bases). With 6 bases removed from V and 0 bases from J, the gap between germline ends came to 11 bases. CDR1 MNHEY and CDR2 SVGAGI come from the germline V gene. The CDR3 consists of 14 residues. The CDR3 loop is CASSRDSLNTEAFF. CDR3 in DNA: TGTGCCAGCAGCCGAGACAGCCTGAACACTGAAGCTTTCTTT.

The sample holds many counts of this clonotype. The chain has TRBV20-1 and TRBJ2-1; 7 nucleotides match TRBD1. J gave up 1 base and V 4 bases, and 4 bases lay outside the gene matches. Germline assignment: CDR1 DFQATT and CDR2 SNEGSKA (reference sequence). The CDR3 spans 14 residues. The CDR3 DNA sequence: TGCAGTGCTACTACAGGGGATTCCTACAATGAGCAGTTCTTC. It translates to CSATTGDSYNEQFF.

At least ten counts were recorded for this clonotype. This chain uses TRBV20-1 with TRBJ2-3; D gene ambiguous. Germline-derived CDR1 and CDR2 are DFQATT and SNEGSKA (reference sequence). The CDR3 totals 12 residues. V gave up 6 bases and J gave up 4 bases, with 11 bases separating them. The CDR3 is CSATAGPDTQYF. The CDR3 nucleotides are TGCAGTGCCACGGCTGGTCCAGATACGCAGTATTTT.

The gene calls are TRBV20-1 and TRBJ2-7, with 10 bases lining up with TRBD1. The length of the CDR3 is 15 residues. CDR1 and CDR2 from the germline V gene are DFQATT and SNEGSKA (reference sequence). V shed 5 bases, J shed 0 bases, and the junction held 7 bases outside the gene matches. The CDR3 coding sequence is TGCAGTGCTGATAGAGGGACAGGGGACTCCTACGAGCAGTACTTC. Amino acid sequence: CSADRGTGDSYEQYF.

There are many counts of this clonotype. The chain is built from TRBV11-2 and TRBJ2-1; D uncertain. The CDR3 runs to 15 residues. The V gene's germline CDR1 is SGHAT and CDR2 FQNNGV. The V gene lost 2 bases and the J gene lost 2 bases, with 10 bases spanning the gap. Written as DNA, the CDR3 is TGTGCCAGCAGCTTAAGCCGGGCCCCCTACAATGAGCAGTTCTTC. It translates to CASSLSRAPYNEQFF. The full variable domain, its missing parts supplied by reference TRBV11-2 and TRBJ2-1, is EAGVAQSPRYKIIEKRQSVAFWCNPISGHATLYWYQQILGQGPKLLIQFQNNGVVDDSQLPKDRFSAERLKGVDSTLKIQPAKLEDSAVYLCASSLSRAPYNEQFFGPGTRLTVL.

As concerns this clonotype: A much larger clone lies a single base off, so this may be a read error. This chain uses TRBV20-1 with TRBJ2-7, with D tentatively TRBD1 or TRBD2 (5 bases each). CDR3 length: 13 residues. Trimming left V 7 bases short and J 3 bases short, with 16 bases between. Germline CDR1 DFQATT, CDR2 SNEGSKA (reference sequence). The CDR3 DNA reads TGCAGTGGTCTTAGGGACGGATTCTACGAGCAGTACTTC. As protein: CSGLRDGFYEQYF.

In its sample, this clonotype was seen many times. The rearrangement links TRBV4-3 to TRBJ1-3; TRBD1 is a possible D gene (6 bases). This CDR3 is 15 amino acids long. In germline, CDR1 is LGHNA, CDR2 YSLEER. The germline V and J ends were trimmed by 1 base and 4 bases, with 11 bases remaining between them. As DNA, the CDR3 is TGCGCCAGCAGCCAAGTAGGGGGTCGAGGAAACACCATATATTTT. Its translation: CASSQVGGRGNTIYF.

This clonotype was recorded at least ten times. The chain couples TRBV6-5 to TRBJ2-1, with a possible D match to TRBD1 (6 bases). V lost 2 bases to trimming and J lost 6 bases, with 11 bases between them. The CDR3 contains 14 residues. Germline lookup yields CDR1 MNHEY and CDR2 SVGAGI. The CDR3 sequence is CASSYAGRGNEQFF. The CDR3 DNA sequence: TGTGCCAGCAGTTACGCTGGCAGGGGCAATGAGCAGTTCTTC.

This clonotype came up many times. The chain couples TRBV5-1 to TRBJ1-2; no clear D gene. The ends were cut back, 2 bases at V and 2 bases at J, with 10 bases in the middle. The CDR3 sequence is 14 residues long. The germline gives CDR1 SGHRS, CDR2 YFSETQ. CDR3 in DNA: TGCGCCAGCAGCTTCGGAGCCAAGAACTATGGCTACACCTTC. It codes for CASSFGAKNYGYTF. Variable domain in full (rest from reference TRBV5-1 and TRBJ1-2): KAGVTQTPRYLIKTRGQQVTLSCSPISGHRSVSWYQQTPGQGLQFLFEYFSETQRNKGNFPGRFSGRQFSNSRSEMNVSTLELGDSALYLCASSFGAKNYGYTFGSGTRLTVV.

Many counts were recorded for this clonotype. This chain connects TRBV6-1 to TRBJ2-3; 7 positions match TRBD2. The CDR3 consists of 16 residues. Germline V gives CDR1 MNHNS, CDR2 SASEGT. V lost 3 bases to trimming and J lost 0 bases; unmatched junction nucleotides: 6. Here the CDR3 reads CASSDPTSDSTDTQYF. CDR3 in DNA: TGTGCCAGCAGTGACCCCACTAGCGATAGCACAGATACGCAGTATTTT.

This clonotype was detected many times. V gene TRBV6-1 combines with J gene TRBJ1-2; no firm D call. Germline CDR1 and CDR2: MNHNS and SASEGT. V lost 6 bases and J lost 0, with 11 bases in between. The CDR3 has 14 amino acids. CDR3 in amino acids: CASSLRVANYGYTF. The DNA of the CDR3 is TGTGCCAGCAGCCTTAGGGTAGCTAACTATGGCTACACCTTC.

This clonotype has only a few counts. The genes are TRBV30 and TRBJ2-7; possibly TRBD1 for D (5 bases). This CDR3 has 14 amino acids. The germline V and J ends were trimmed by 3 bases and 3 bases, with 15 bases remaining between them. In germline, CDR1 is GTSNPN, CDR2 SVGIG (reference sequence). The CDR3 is CAWSGHPVSYEQYF. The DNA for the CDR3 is TGTGCCTGGAGCGGACACCCGGTCAGCTACGAGCAGTACTTC. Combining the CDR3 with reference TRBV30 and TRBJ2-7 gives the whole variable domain SQTIHQWPATLVQPVGSPLSLECTVEGTSNPNLYWYRQAAGRGLQLLFYSVGIGQISSEVPQNLSASRPQDRQFILSSKKLLLSDSGFYLCAWSGHPVSYEQYFGPGTRLTVT.

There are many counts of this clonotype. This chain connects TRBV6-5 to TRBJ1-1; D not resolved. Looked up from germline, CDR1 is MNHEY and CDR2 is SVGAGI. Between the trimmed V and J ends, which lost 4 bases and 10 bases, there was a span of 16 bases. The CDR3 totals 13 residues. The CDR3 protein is CASSSPNTILAFF. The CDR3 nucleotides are TGTGCCAGCAGTTCGCCGAACACCATTCTAGCTTTCTTT.

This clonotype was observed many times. CDR3 sequence: CSARAPSGGSLSGETQYF. The CDR3 DNA is TGCAGTGCTAGAGCTCCTAGCGGGGGGTCCCTCTCGGGGGAGACCCAGTACTTC. V usage is TRBV20-1 and J usage is TRBJ2-5, with 11 nucleotides matching TRBD2. CDR3 length: 18 amino acids. Per the germline V gene, CDR1 is DFQATT and CDR2 is SNEGSKA (reference sequence). V lost 1 base and J lost 5; bases outside the gene matches: 15.

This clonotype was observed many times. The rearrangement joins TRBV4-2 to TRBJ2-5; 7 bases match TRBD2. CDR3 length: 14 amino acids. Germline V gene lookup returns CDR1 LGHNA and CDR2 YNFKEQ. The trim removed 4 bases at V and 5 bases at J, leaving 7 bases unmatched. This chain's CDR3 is CASSLTGRVETQYF. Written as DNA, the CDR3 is TGTGCCAGCAGCCTAACGGGGAGGGTCGAGACCCAGTACTTC.